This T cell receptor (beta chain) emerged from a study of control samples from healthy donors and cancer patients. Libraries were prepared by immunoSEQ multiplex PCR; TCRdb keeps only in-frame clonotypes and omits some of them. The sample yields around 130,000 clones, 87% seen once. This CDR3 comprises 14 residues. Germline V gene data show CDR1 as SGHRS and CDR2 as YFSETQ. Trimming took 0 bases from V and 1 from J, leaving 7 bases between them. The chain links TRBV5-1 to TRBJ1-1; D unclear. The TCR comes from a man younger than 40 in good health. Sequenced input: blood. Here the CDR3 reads CASSLDIANTEAFF. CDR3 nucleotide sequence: TGCGCCAGCAGCTTGGATATCGCGAACACTGAAGCTTTCTTT. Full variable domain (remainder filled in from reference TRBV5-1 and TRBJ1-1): KAGVTQTPRYLIKTRGQQVTLSCSPISGHRSVSWYQQTPGQGLQFLFEYFSETQRNKGNFPGRFSGRQFSNSRSEMNVSTLELGDSALYLCASSLDIANTEAFFGQGTRLTVV.